The entry below describes one T cell receptor beta chain. Clones were sequenced by immunoSEQ multiplex PCR, and TCRdb holds only the in-frame ones, with some missing. Among some 270,000 clones listed, just under 90% were seen once. This entry belongs to a study of blood T cell repertoires in COVID-19. At the level of the study: The analysed material was cDNA or gDNA that came from T cells, B-cell-depleted T cells, or PBMCs.

The CDR3 has 14 residues. Germline assignment: CDR1 SNHLY and CDR2 FYNNEI. After removal of 10 bases from V and 1 base from J, the junction contained 5 bases not matched to a gene. Enrolled through a virtual design, the participants were between roughly 18 and 89 years of age and came from 24 US areas. Self-reported history from a screening survey and questionnaire set each donor's cohort. The clonotype comes from a woman aged 55-75 years who had recovered from COVID-19. The source material was PBMCs or T cells enriched from blood (not recorded which). The chain carries TRBV2 and TRBJ2-3; the match to TRBD1 covers 10 bases. The CDR3 loop reads CATSGTGGTDTQYF. The CDR3 DNA follows: TGTGCCACCTCCGGGACAGGGGGCACAGATACGCAGTATTTT.